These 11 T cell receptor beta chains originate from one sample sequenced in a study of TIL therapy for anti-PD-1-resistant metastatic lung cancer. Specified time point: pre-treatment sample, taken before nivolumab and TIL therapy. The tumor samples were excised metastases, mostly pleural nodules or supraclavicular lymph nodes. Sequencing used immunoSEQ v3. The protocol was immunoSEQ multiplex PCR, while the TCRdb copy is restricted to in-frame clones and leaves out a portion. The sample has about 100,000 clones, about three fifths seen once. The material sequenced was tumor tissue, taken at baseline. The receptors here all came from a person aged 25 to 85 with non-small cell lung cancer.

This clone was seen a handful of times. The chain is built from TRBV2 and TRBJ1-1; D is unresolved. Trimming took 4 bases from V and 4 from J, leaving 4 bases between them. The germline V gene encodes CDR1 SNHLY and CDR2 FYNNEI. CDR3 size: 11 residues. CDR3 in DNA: TGTGCCAGCAGTGTGGGCACTGAAGCTTTCTTT. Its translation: CASSVGTEAFF.

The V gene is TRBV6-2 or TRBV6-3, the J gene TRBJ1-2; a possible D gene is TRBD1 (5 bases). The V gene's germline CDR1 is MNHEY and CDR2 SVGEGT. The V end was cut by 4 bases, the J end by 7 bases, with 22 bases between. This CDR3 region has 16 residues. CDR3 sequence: CASSFRSRWGVGGYTF. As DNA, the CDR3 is TGTGCCAGCAGTTTCCGATCCCGCTGGGGGGTAGGTGGCTACACCTTC.

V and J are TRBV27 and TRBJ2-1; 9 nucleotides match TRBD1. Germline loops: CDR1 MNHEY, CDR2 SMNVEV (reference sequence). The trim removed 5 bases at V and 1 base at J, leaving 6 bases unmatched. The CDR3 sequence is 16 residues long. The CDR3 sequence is CASSLTGQGSYNEQFF. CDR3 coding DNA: TGTGCCAGCAGTCTCACCGGACAGGGGTCCTACAATGAGCAGTTCTTC.

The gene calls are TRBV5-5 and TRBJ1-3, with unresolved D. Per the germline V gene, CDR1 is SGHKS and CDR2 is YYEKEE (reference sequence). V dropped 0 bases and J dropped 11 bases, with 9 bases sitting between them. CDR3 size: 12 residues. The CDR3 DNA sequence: TGTGCCAGCAGCTTGGGTACTAGTCCCATATATTTT. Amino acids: CASSLGTSPIYF.

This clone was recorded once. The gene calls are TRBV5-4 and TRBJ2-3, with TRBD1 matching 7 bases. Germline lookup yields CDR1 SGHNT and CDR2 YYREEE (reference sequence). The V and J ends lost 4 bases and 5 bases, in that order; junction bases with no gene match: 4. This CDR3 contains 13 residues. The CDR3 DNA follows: TGTGCCAGCAGCACGAACAGGGGAGATACGCAGTATTTT. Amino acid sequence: CASSTNRGDTQYF.

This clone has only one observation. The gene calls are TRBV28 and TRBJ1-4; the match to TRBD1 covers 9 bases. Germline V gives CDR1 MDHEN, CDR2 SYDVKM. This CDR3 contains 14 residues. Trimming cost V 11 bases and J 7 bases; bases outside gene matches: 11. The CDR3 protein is CAGGGGQGAEKLFF. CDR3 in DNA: TGTGCCGGCGGTGGGGGACAGGGCGCTGAAAAACTGTTTTTT.

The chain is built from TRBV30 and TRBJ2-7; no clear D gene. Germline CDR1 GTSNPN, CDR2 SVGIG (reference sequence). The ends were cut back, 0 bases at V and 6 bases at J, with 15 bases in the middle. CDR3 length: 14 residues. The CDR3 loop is CAWSVPRELSEQYF. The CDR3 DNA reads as TGTGCCTGGAGTGTACCTAGAGAGTTGTCCGAGCAGTACTTC.

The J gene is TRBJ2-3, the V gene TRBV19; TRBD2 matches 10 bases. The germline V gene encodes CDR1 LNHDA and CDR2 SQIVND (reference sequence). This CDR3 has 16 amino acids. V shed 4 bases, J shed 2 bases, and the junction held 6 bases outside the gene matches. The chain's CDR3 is CASSRRTSGATDTQYF. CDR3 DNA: TGTGCCAGTAGTAGGAGGACTAGCGGAGCCACAGATACGCAGTATTTT.

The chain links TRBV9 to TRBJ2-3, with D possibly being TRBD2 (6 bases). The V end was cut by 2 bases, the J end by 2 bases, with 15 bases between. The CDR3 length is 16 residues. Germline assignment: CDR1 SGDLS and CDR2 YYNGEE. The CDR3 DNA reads TGTGCCAGCAGCGTGCCCACCGGGACTGACACAGATACGCAGTATTTT. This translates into CASSVPTGTDTDTQYF.

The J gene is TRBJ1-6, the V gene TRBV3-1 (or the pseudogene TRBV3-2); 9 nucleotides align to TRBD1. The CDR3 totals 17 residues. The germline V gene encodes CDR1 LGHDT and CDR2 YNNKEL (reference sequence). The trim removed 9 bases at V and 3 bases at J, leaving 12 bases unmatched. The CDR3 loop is CARRLRETGGYNSPLHF. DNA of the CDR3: TGTGCCAGGAGACTGAGGGAGACAGGGGGCTATAATTCACCCCTCCACTTT.

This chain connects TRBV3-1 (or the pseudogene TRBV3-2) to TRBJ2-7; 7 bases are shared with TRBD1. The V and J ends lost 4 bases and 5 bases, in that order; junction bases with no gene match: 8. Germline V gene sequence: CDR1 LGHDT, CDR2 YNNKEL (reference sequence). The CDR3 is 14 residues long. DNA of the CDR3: TGTGCCAGCAGCCCAAACCCAGGGGGAGACGAGCAGTACTTC. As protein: CASSPNPGGDEQYF.